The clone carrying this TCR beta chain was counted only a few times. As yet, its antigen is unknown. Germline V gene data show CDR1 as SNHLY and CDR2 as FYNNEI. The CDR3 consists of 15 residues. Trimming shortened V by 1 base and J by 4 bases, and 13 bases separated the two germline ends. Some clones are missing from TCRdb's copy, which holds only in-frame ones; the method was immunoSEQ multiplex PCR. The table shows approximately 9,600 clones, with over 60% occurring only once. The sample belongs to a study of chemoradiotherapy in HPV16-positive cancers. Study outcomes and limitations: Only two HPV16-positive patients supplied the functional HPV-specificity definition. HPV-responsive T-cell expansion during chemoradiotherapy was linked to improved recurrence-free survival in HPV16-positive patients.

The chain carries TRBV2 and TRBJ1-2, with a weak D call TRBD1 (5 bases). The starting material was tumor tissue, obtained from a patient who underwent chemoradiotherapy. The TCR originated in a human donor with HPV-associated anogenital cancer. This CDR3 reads CASSEVNRGAYGYTF. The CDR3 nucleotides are TGTGCCAGCAGTGAAGTGAATAGGGGAGCCTATGGCTACACCTTC.